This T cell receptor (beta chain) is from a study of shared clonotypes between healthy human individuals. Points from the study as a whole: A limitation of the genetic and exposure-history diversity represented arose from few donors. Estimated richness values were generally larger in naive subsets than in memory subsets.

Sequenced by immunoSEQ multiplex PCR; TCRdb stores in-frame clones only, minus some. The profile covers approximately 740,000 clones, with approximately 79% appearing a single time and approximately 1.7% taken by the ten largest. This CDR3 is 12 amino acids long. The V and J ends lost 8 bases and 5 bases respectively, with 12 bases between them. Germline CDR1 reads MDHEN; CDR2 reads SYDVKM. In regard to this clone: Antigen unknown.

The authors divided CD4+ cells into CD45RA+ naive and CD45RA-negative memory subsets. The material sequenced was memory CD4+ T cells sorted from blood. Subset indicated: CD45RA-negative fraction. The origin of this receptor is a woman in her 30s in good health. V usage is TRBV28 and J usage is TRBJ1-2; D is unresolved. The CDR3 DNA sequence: TGTGCCAGCGGCCAGAGTCAATATGGCTACACCTTC. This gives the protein CASGQSQYGYTF.